This T cell receptor beta chain was obtained from a study of type 1 regulatory T cells. The CDR3 is 12 amino acids. Trimming removed 8 bases from V and 6 bases from J, with 10 bases in between. TCRdb reprocessed the reads via MiXCR and lists one record per CDR3 protein. The sample lists about 18,000 distinct CDR3 sequences; 9.5% to 13% were seen once. To note about this clonotype: This may come from a read error, since a much larger clone is one base off.

The rearrangement links TRBV12-3 or TRBV12-4 to TRBJ2-2; D is possibly TRBD1 or TRBD2 (5 bases each). The sequence was obtained from a human donor in good health. The sequenced material came from CD4+ T cells, either the whole sample or a sorted fraction (not recorded which). This CDR3 reads CASGAGPGELFF. Written as DNA, the CDR3 is TGTGCCAGCGGGGCGGGTCCCGGGGAGCTGTTTTTT.